This T cell receptor (beta chain) was sequenced in a study of OX40 agonist ivuxolimab in advanced cancers. Study-wide context: Ivuxolimab was a fully human IgG2 agonistic monoclonal antibody targeting the costimulatory receptor OX40 (CD134). The monotherapy dose-escalation portion (N of about 50 patients) of the phase I ivuxolimab trial is reported in the paper. In the dose-escalation cohort, 82.7% of patients were male, and the mean age was approximately 60 years, with a range of about 23 to 85. Prior anti-PD-1, anti-PD-L1 or anti-CTLA-4 therapy was permitted, and checkpoint inhibitors had been received by about two fifths of dose-escalation patients. The purpose of peripheral TCRbeta sequencing was to test whether ivuxolimab changed TCR sequence diversity and led to clonal T-cell expansion. Intravenous ivuxolimab was administered to patients every 2 weeks at six dose levels: 0.01, 0.1, 0.3, 1.5, 3 and 10 mg/kg. Of the 50 to 55 patients in dose escalation, about 19 had hepatocellular carcinoma, about 15 had melanoma, 9 had renal cell carcinoma and 9 had head and neck cancer. Three dose-escalation patients achieved partial responses, one with hepatocellular carcinoma and two with cutaneous melanoma.

For sequencing of the TCRbeta CDR3 region, genomic DNA was extracted from the sorted cells. The immunoSEQ Assay was used for sequencing of TCRbeta CDR3 regions. TCRdb mirrors the immuneACCESS table, restricted to in-frame sequences. Some clones are absent from its copies; in checked studies, under half trace to an unresolved V gene, and the reason for the others is unknown. Counted in this sample were roughly 100,000 clones; about 92% of them appeared once. The ten most abundant clones make up about 0.24% of the sample. The trial excluded patients who had a history of autoimmune disease or who were on systemic immunosuppression. Peripheral blood for TCR sequencing was collected from all dose cohorts at baseline, on cycle 4 day 1, and on cycle 7 day 1. The samples were drawn from a first-in-human, open-label, multicenter phase I dose-escalation trial of ivuxolimab. Adults with locally advanced or metastatic head and neck squamous cell, hepatocellular, melanoma or renal cell carcinoma were enrolled in the trial. CD4+ and CD8+ T cells were sorted separately from peripheral blood before TCR sequencing.

The CDR3 contains 12 residues, cysteine and phenylalanine counted. The sequence is cut down to CDR3 DNA, 36 bases in frame from base 1. V sheds 4 bases and J sheds 8 bases, leaving 10 bases between their ends. From the germline V gene, CDR1 is SGHDT and CDR2 is YYEEEE. This clone showed up just once. Its antigen target is currently unknown. No qualities accompany the bases; no much larger clone lies one base away. Findings and caveats that apply to the study as a whole: At doses from 0.1 to 3.0 mg/kg, clonal expansion was seen in both CD4+ and CD8+ blood T cells between baseline and week 6. Low levels of normalized T-cell clonal expansion were also shown by some nonresponding patients. Partial responders in the 0.1-3.0 mg/kg groups had among the lowest normalized peripheral clonal expansion, especially among CD8+ T cells. After ivuxolimab, CD8+ T cells had more expanded clones than CD4+ T cells on average. Which antigens the clonally expanded peripheral T cells were specific for was not determined.

This clonotype was sampled from an adult with an advanced solid tumor such as melanoma, head and neck, liver or kidney cancer. This chain is built from TRBV5-6 and TRBJ2-1; no D gene call is confident. The material was CD4+ or CD8+ T cells sorted from blood, obtained in a trial of the OX40 agonist ivuxolimab. CDR3 protein: CASSLALHEQFF. At the DNA level, the sequence is TGTGCCAGCAGCCTTGCTCTCCATGAGCAGTTCTTC.